A selection of T cell receptor beta chains follows, all from one sample in a study of T cell responses to AZD1222 COVID-19 vaccine. The table came from immunoSEQ multiplex PCR; TCRdb's copy has only in-frame clones and leaves some out. The table has approximately 140,000 clones, 85% to 95% seen once. Sequenced material: peripheral blood, taken 28 days after the second AZD1222 dose. These receptors originate from an adult who received the AZD1222 COVID-19 vaccine. Both conserved end residues are part of each CDR3. D genes are given only for firm matches. Some rows have no size entry. The others give once, few or many, or a class for an expanded clone.

V,D,J,size,CDR3,DNA
TRBV29-1,NA,TRBJ2-2,NA,CSVAVANTGELFF,TGCAGCGTTGCAGTTGCGAACACCGGGGAGCTGTTTTTT
TRBV7-2,NA,TRBJ2-7,NA,CASQLGGPTYEQYF,TGTGCCAGCCAACTAGGGGGGCCGACCTACGAGCAGTACTTC
TRBV4-3,NA,TRBJ2-6,NA,CARATPSGANVLTF,TGCGCTCGAGCGACACCCTCTGGGGCCAACGTCCTGACTTTC
TRBV28,NA,TRBJ1-2,NA,CATARTGPQGGYTF,TGTGCTACAGCGCGAACAGGGCCTCAGGGCGGCTACACCTTC
TRBV7-3,NA,TRBJ2-3,NA,CASSSPPGGSTDTQYF,TGTGCCAGCAGCTCCCCCCCAGGGGGGAGCACAGATACGCAGTATTTT
TRBV7-2,TRBD1,TRBJ1-2,NA,CASSLGQIANYGYTF,TGTGCCAGCAGCTTGGGACAGATAGCTAACTATGGCTACACCTTC
TRBV5-5,NA,TRBJ2-1,NA,CASSLGASGEQFF,TGTGCCAGCAGCTTGGGGGCGTCGGGTGAGCAGTTCTTC
TRBV19,NA,TRBJ1-1,NA,CASSNRDAMNTEAFF,TGTGCCAGTAGTAACCGGGACGCAATGAACACTGAAGCTTTCTTT
TRBV5-1,TRBD1,TRBJ2-1,NA,CASSLTGGSYNEQFF,TGCGCCAGCAGCCTTACAGGGGGCTCCTACAATGAGCAGTTCTTC
TRBV27,NA,TRBJ2-2,NA,CASSLGSGELFF,TGTGCCAGCAGTTTGGGGAGCGGGGAGCTGTTTTTT
TRBV9,TRBD2,TRBJ2-1,NA,CASSARLAGDSYNEQFF,TGTGCCAGCAGCGCAAGACTAGCGGGTGACTCCTACAATGAGCAGTTCTTC
TRBV28,NA,TRBJ2-1,NA,CASSPRDTSYNEQFF,TGTGCCAGCAGTCCACGGGACACCTCCTACAATGAGCAGTTCTTC
TRBV7-7,NA,TRBJ2-2,NA,CASSPSDTGELFF,TGTGCTAGCAGCCCAAGTGACACCGGGGAGCTGTTTTTT
TRBV5-1,TRBD1,TRBJ2-7,NA,CASSRDRGSYEQYF,TGCGCCAGCAGCCGGGACAGGGGGTCCTACGAGCAGTACTTC
TRBV6-1,NA,TRBJ1-2,NA,CASSEEGYTF,TGTGCCAGCAGTGAAGAAGGCTACACCTTC
TRBV9,TRBD1,TRBJ1-1,few,CASSAPGSDRGRNINTEAFF,TGTGCCAGCAGCGCCCCGGGATCGGACAGGGGGCGCAATATCAACACTGAAGCTTTCTTT
TRBV7-2,TRBD1,TRBJ1-4,NA,CASSFQGGNEKLFF,TGTGCCAGCAGCTTCCAGGGGGGTAATGAAAAACTGTTTTTT
TRBV6-1,NA,TRBJ1-2,once,CASSATGLGDGYTF,TGTGCCAGCAGCGCTACAGGCCTAGGGGATGGCTACACCTTC
TRBV6-5,TRBD1,TRBJ1-5,NA,CASSLGQDQPQHF,TGTGCCAGCAGTCTCGGACAGGATCAGCCCCAGCATTTT
TRBV4-1,TRBD1,TRBJ1-1,NA,CASKPPEGAAEAFF,TGCGCCAGCAAACCTCCCGAGGGGGCAGCTGAAGCTTTCTTT
TRBV4-1,NA,TRBJ1-4,once,CASSQTVAANEKLFF,TGCGCCAGCAGCCAGACCGTCGCGGCTAATGAAAAACTGTTTTTT
TRBV12-3/TRBV12-4,NA,TRBJ1-1,NA,CASSPRPEAFF,TGTGCCAGCAGTCCCCGTCCTGAAGCTTTCTTT
TRBV10-3,NA,TRBJ2-3,NA,CAISESHPPTDTQYF,TGTGCCATCAGTGAGTCGCACCCTCCCACGGATACGCAGTATTTT
TRBV19,TRBD1,TRBJ1-2,NA,CASSIGGQGYGYTF,TGTGCCAGTAGTATCGGTGGACAGGGGTACGGCTACACCTTC
TRBV19,TRBD2,TRBJ2-1,NA,CASSSRGGGGYNEQFF,TGTGCCAGTAGTTCCCGCGGTGGCGGGGGGTACAATGAGCAGTTCTTC
TRBV28,NA,TRBJ1-5,NA,CASKITGSSNQPQHF,TGTGCCAGCAAGATCACAGGGAGCAGCAATCAGCCCCAGCATTTT
TRBV15,TRBD1,TRBJ1-5,NA,CATSPRQGGLPQHF,TGTGCCACCAGCCCGCGACAGGGAGGTTTACCCCAGCATTTT
TRBV10-2,NA,TRBJ2-1,NA,CASRTDRQFF,TGCGCCAGCAGAACCGATCGTCAGTTCTTC
TRBV4-2,TRBD1,TRBJ1-1,NA,CASSPQGGYTEAFF,TGTGCCAGCAGCCCCCAGGGGGGGTACACTGAAGCTTTCTTT
TRBV2,NA,TRBJ1-1,NA,CASSVEGNTEAFF,TGTGCCAGCAGTGTCGAGGGGAACACTGAAGCTTTCTTT
TRBV2,TRBD1,TRBJ1-2,NA,CASSYRGGYTF,TGTGCCAGCAGTTACAGGGGAGGCTACACCTTC
TRBV5-1,NA,TRBJ2-7,NA,CASSPYGGPYEQYF,TGCGCCAGCAGCCCTTATGGAGGGCCCTACGAGCAGTACTTC
TRBV4-1,NA,TRBJ2-1,NA,CASSQEGWGPRNNEQFF,TGCGCCAGCAGCCAAGAGGGTTGGGGGCCACGAAACAATGAGCAGTTCTTC
TRBV4-1,NA,TRBJ2-7,NA,CASSQPRQTYEQYF,TGCGCCAGCAGCCAACCCCGACAGACCTACGAGCAGTACTTC
TRBV5-6,NA,TRBJ2-2,NA,CASSLFGDTGELFF,TGTGCCAGCAGCTTGTTTGGGGACACCGGGGAGCTGTTTTTT
TRBV5-1,NA,TRBJ1-2,once,CASSPSLHYGYTF,TGCGCCAGCAGCCCGAGCCTACACTATGGCTACACCTTC
TRBV10-3,NA,TRBJ2-3,NA,CATLSGTSNTDTQYF,TGTGCCACCTTGTCCGGGACTTCTAACACAGATACGCAGTATTTT
TRBV27,TRBD1,TRBJ1-1,NA,CASSTGTGVNTEAFF,TGTGCCAGCAGTACCGGGACAGGGGTAAACACTGAAGCTTTCTTT
TRBV19,TRBD1,TRBJ1-1,NA,CAAWDRGVSNTEAFF,TGTGCCGCATGGGACAGGGGAGTTTCGAACACTGAAGCTTTCTTT
TRBV18,NA,TRBJ2-1,NA,CASSPLGYNEQFF,TGTGCCAGCTCACCCCTGGGGTACAATGAGCAGTTCTTC
TRBV27,NA,TRBJ2-7,NA,CASSSAEGYEQYF,TGTGCCAGCAGTTCGGCCGAAGGCTACGAGCAGTACTTC
TRBV29-1,NA,TRBJ1-1,once,CSMSSGNTEAFF,TGCAGCATGTCGTCCGGGAACACTGAAGCTTTCTTT
TRBV11-3,TRBD2,TRBJ2-1,NA,CASSLGRGGQNEQFF,TGTGCCAGCAGCTTAGGGCGGGGGGGCCAGAATGAGCAGTTCTTC
TRBV24-1,NA,TRBJ1-1,NA,CATSDSRNTEAFF,TGTGCCACCAGCGATAGTCGGAACACTGAAGCTTTCTTT
TRBV20-1,NA,TRBJ2-2,NA,CSASRGGGELFF,TGCAGTGCTAGTCGAGGAGGCGGGGAGCTGTTTTTT